The 12 T cell receptor beta chains given below trace back to one sample, sequenced in a study of spatial heterogeneity in lung cancer. Regarding time point: sample taken at primary tumor resection. Whole RNA from tumor, nontumor lung or frozen PBMC was sequenced unsorted. MiXCR, run by TCRdb on the 5' RACE reads, gives a single entry per CDR3 protein. This table has roughly 11,000 distinct CDR3 sequences, around 4% appearing once. The sample consisted of normal lung tissue next to the tumor, taken at surgery. The receptors stem from a male donor with early-stage non-small cell lung cancer.

This clonotype qualifies as medium-sized. This beta chain is an off-target read within a library intended for alpha chains, so its frequency means little. V usage is TRBV30 and J usage is TRBJ1-5; TRBD1 matches 9 bases. Germline V lookup: CDR1 GTSNPN, CDR2 SVGIG (reference sequence). The CDR3 consists of 14 residues. J lost 6 bases, V lost 2 bases, and 5 bases had no gene match. This CDR3 is CAWSSGTGTQPQHF. The CDR3 coding sequence is TGTGCCTGGAGTTCCGGGACAGGGACTCAGCCCCAGCATTTT.

In its sample, this clonotype was seen many times. In a library made to pick up alpha chains, this beta chain is a stray read with a size that means little. The genes are TRBV5-6 and TRBJ1-5, with unresolved D. The CDR3 is 12 amino acids. V lost 4 bases, J lost 7 bases, and 9 bases lay in between. Germline V gene data show CDR1 as SGHDT and CDR2 as YYEEEE. The DNA for the CDR3 is TGTGCCAGCAGCGTTGCGAACCAGCCCCAGCATTTT. This translates into CASSVANQPQHF.

This clonotype was observed many times. This beta chain came through as a stray read in a library set up for alpha chains, and its size says little. The V and J genes are TRBV13 and TRBJ2-5; 7 bases line up with TRBD1. Germline trimming cut 5 bases from V and 2 bases from J; bases unmatched to any gene: 8. The CDR3 is 15 amino acids. Germline V gene lookup returns CDR1 PRHDT and CDR2 FYEKMQ (reference sequence). CDR3 sequence: CASSPEMGQQETQYF. CDR3 in DNA: TGTGCCAGCAGCCCCGAAATGGGACAGCAAGAGACCCAGTACTTC.

As to this clonotype: This beta chain is a stray read from a library made for alpha chains; its abundance is not meaningful. The chain employs TRBV29-1 and TRBJ2-7, with a tentative D call TRBD2 (6 bases). Trimming took off 6 bases at V and 2 bases at J, with 20 bases between the two ends. CDR1 is SQVTM, CDR2 ANQGSEA, per germline. CDR3 size: 15 residues. The CDR3 DNA follows: TGCAGCGTAATCTGGGTGGGGGGAGCCCCCTACGAGCAGTACTTC. It specifies CSVIWVGGAPYEQYF.

By share of the sample, this clonotype is medium-sized. As an off-target read in a library built for alpha chains, this beta chain has a frequency of little significance. The V call is TRBV6-2 or TRBV6-3, the J call TRBJ1-2, with a weak D call TRBD1 (5 bases). V shed 0 bases and J shed 8 bases, with 13 bases lying between them. Germline CDR1 MNHEY, CDR2 SVGEGT. This CDR3 is built from 14 residues. In DNA, the CDR3 is TGTGCCAGCAGTTACTCAGTCGACCGGGACGGCTACACCTTC. Translating gives CASSYSVDRDGYTF.

This clonotype was seen at least ten times. Being off target in a library aimed at alpha chains, this beta chain has a size of little meaning. The chain couples TRBV18 to TRBJ2-7; D gene uncertain. The ends were cut back, 8 bases at V and 2 bases at J, with 13 bases in the middle. Germline loops: CDR1 KGHSH, CDR2 LQKENI. CDR3 length: 13 amino acids. CDR3 in DNA: TGTGCCAGCCATGACGGCGTAACCTACGAGCAGTACTTC. Translating gives CASHDGVTYEQYF.

By proportion, this clonotype is medium-sized. This beta chain is a stray sequence in a library constructed for alpha chains; its clone size is not meaningful. CDR3 coding DNA: TGCACCAGCAGCCAACCCGCTCAGGGTGAGCAGTTCTTC. Translating gives CTSSQPAQGEQFF. The V gene is TRBV1, the J gene TRBJ2-1; TRBD2 is the table's D call, not checked against the DNA. TRBV1 is a pseudogene. This CDR3 spans 13 amino acids.

In its sample, this clonotype is medium-sized (0.01 to 0.1%). With the library built for alpha chains, this beta chain is off target and its frequency is not meaningful. V gene TRBV4-2 combines with J gene TRBJ1-4; TRBD1 matches 7 bases. CDR3 length equals 17 residues. Germline loops: CDR1 LGHNA, CDR2 YNFKEQ. Trimming cost V 0 bases and J 6 bases; bases outside gene matches: 10. In nucleotides, the CDR3 is TGTGCCAGCAGCCAAGATTTGGCAGGGGGTAAGGATGAAAAACTGTTTTTT. It specifies CASSQDLAGGKDEKLFF.

This clonotype occurred many times. A library prepared for alpha chains yielded this beta chain as an off-target read; its size is of little meaning. The V gene is TRBV2, the J gene TRBJ2-2; 7 bases agree with TRBD1. The CDR3 sequence is 13 residues long. Germline loops: CDR1 SNHLY, CDR2 FYNNEI. V dropped 5 bases and J dropped 6; count of bases not matched to a gene: 3. CDR3 nucleotide sequence: TGTGCCAGCAGTAGACAGGGTTCCGGGGAGCTGTTTTTT. Its protein is CASSRQGSGELFF. The complete variable domain, with remaining parts taken from reference TRBV2 and TRBJ2-2, reads EPEVTQTPSHQVTQMGQEVILRCVPISNHLYFYWYRQILGQKVEFLVSFYNNEISEKSEIFDDQFSVERPDGSNFTLKIRSTKLEDSAMYFCASSRQGSGELFFGEGSRLTVL.

Many counts were recorded for this clonotype. Since it is a stray read in a library aimed at alpha chains, this beta chain has a size that is not meaningful. CDR3: CASSPAGTGGYEQYF. The CDR3 DNA reads as TGTGCCAGCAGCCCAGCCGGGACAGGGGGCTACGAGCAGTACTTC. The chain joins TRBV27 to TRBJ2-7; TRBD1 aligns across 11 bases. The CDR3 loop spans 15 amino acids. Germline V gene lookup returns CDR1 MNHEY and CDR2 SMNVEV (reference sequence). The ends lost 6 bases at V and 3 bases at J; junction bases unmatched: 7.

This clonotype was observed many times. A library made for alpha chains picked up this beta chain off target, so its size means little. The chain employs TRBV11-2 and TRBJ2-5; D ambiguous. The CDR3 consists of 13 residues. In germline, CDR1 is SGHAT, CDR2 FQNNGV. V was clipped by 2 bases and J by 2 bases, with 6 bases between them. The CDR3 DNA follows: TGTGCCAGCAGCTTATGGCAGCAAGAGACCCAGTACTTC. This codes for CASSLWQQETQYF.

This clonotype is termed medium-sized. This beta chain is an unintended read in a library built for alpha chains; its size means little. The rearrangement joins TRBV20-1 to TRBJ2-5, with 11 positions matching TRBD2. After removal of 3 bases from V and 4 bases from J, the junction contained 7 bases not matched to a gene. CDR3 length: 15 residues. Germline V lookup: CDR1 DFQATT, CDR2 SNEGSKA (reference sequence). The DNA for the CDR3 is TGCAGTGCTAGCCGTAGCGGGAGGGCAGGAGAGACCCAGTACTTC. Its translation is CSASRSGRAGETQYF.